This T cell receptor (beta chain) was sequenced during a study of blood T cell repertoires in COVID-19. Study context: COVID-19 samples, acute and convalescent, were from the United States, Italy and Spain.

Participants' own reports of clinical history determined their cohort assignment. Data came from immunoSEQ multiplex PCR; TCRdb stores just in-frame clones and leaves some out. The table shows about 370,000 clones, with 85% to 90% occurring only once. Material: PBMCs or T cells enriched from blood (not recorded which). The receptor comes from a man aged 18 to 30 who had recovered from COVID-19.

The CDR3 region is CASMVSGGGSYEQYF. CDR3 nucleotide sequence: TGTGCCAGCATGGTTAGCGGGGGGGGCTCCTACGAGCAGTACTTC. V is TRBV6-5 and J is TRBJ2-7, with TRBD2 matching over 11 bases. Germline loops: CDR1 MNHEY, CDR2 SVGAGI. The CDR3 has 15 amino acids. J lost 0 bases, V lost 7 bases, and 5 bases had no gene match.